This T cell receptor beta chain was documented in a study of blood T cell repertoires in COVID-19. This table comes from immunoSEQ multiplex PCR, and its TCRdb copy is limited to in-frame clones, with some not included. Of some 300,000 clones detected, just under 90% appear once; the ten largest clones hold over 1.5%. With 6 bases removed from V and 1 base from J, the gap between germline ends came to 10 bases. This CDR3 region has 15 residues. Germline CDR1 is ENHRY and CDR2 is SYGVKD. The specimen was peripheral blood. The receptor was isolated from a young woman with COVID-19, enrolled during active disease. This chain joins TRBV10-3 and TRBJ2-6, with TRBD1 as a possible D gene (5 bases). The CDR3 DNA follows: TGTGCCATCAGGACAGACCTATCTGGGGCCAACGTCCTGACTTTC. This gives the protein CAIRTDLSGANVLTF.